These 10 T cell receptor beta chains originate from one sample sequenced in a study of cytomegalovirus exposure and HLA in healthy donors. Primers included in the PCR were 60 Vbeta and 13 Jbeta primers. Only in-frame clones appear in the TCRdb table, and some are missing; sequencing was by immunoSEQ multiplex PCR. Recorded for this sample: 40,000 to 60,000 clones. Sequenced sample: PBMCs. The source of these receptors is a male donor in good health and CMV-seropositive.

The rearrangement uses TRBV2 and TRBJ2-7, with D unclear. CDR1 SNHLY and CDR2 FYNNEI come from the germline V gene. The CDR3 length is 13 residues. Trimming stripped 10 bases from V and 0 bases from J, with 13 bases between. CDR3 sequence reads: CATGLRNSYEQYF. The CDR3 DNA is TGTGCCACTGGCCTGAGGAACTCCTACGAGCAGTACTTC.

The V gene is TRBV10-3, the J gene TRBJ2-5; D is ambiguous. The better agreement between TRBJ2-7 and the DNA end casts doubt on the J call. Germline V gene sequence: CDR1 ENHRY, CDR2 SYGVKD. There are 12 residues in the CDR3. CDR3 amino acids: CAISESPYEQYF. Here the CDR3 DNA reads TGTGCCATCAGTGAGTCACCCTACGAGCAGTACTTC.

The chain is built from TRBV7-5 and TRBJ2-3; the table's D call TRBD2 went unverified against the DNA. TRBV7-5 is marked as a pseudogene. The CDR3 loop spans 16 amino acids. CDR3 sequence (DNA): TGTGTCAGAAGCTTAGCGGGCAGCGGGAGGACCGATACGCAGTATTTT. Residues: CVRSLAGSGRTDTQYF.

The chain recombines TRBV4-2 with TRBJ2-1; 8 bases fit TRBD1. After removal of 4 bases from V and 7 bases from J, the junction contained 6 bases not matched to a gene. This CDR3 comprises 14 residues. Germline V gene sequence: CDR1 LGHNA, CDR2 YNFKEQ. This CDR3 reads CASSPGTGSNEQFF. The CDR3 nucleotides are TGTGCCAGCAGCCCCGGGACAGGTTCAAATGAGCAGTTCTTC.

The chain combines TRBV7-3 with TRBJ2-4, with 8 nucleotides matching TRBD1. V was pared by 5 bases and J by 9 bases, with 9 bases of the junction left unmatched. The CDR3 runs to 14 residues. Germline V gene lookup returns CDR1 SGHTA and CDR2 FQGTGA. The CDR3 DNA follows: TGTGCCAGCAGCACACAGGGGGTCTTCGCCATTCAGTACTTC. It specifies CASSTQGVFAIQYF. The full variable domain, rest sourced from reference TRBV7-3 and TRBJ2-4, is GAGVSQTPSNKVTEKGKYVELRCDPISGHTALYWYRQSLGQGPEFLIYFQGTGAADDSGLPNDRFFAVRPEGSVSTLKIQRTERGDSAVYLCASSTQGVFAIQYFGAGTRLSVL.

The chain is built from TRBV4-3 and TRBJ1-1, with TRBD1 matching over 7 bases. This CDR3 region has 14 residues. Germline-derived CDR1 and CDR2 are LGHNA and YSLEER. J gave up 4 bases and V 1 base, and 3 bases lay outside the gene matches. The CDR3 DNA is TGCGCCAGCAGCCAAGGTGCAGGGGGCACTGAAGCTTTCTTT. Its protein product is CASSQGAGGTEAFF.

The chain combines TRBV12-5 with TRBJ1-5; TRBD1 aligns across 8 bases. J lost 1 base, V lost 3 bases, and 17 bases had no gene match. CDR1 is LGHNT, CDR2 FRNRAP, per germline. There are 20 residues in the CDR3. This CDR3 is CASGFLSSRGPEGSNQPQHF. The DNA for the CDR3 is TGTGCTAGTGGTTTCCTCTCGTCCAGGGGGCCCGAGGGGAGCAATCAGCCCCAGCATTTT.

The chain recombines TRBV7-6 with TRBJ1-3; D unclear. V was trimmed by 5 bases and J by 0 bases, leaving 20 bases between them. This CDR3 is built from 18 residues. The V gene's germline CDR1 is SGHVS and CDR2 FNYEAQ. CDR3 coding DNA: TGTGCCAGCAGCCCTCTGACGGGTGACTCGATCTCTGGAAACACCATATATTTT. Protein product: CASSPLTGDSISGNTIYF.

CDR3 nucleotides: TGCGCCACCCAGGAAGGGACAGGGGGCGTCCTGAGGACCGGGGAGCTGTTTTTT. Amino acids: CATQEGTGGVLRTGELFF. The chain joins TRBV5-1 to TRBJ2-2, with 12 bases fitting TRBD1. The CDR3 is 18 amino acids. V lost 9 bases to trimming and J lost 5 bases; unmatched junction nucleotides: 17. CDR1 and CDR2 (germline): SGHRS, YFSETQ. The full variable domain, in which reference TRBV5-1 and TRBJ2-2 provide the parts outside the CDR3, is KAGVTQTPRYLIKTRGQQVTLSCSPISGHRSVSWYQQTPGQGLQFLFEYFSETQRNKGNFPGRFSGRQFSNSRSEMNVSTLELGDSALYLCATQEGTGGVLRTGELFFGEGSRLTVL.

The CDR3 sequence is CASSQDGTGITGELFF. The CDR3 DNA is TGCGCCAGCAGCCAAGACGGGACAGGGATAACCGGGGAGCTGTTTTTT. J is TRBJ2-2 and V is TRBV4-3, with TRBD1 matching over 9 bases. V trimming: 0 bases; J trimming: 5 bases; junction bases outside the gene matches: 4. The germline V gene encodes CDR1 LGHNA and CDR2 YSLEER. This CDR3 has 16 residues.